This is a list of T cell receptor beta chains from one sample in a study of OX40 agonist ivuxolimab in advanced cancers. Repertoires were generated with immunoSEQ multiplex PCR, while TCRdb's copy carries only in-frame clones and drops some. The data show 99,000 or so clones, 85% to 95% seen once. The source material was CD4+ or CD8+ T cells sorted from blood, sampled in a trial of the OX40 agonist ivuxolimab. The receptors were gathered from an adult with an advanced solid tumor such as melanoma, head and neck, liver or kidney cancer. The CDR3 runs from the conserved cysteine through the conserved F or W. The D gene is left open where the match is weak. Clone size is stated in some rows and not others, as once, few, many or a class when expanded.

CDR3aa: CAWKRGLSYNEQFF
CDR3nt: TGTGCCTGGAAGCGGGGTCTCTCCTACAATGAGCAGTTCTTC
abundance: -
d_gene: TRBD2
j_gene: TRBJ2-1
v_gene: TRBV30

CDR3aa: CASSLGRVRPQYF
CDR3nt: TGTGCCAGCAGCTTAGGGAGAGTGCGCCCTCAGTACTTC
abundance: -
d_gene: -
j_gene: TRBJ2-5
v_gene: TRBV7-2

CDR3aa: CASSLSTGGTYNEQFF
CDR3nt: TGTGCCAGCAGTTTGTCAACGGGCGGGACGTACAATGAGCAGTTCTTC
abundance: once
d_gene: -
j_gene: TRBJ2-1
v_gene: TRBV28

CDR3aa: CASSSRGASDEKLFF
CDR3nt: TGTGCCAGCAGTAGCCGGGGGGCATCGGATGAAAAACTGTTTTTT
abundance: -
d_gene: -
j_gene: TRBJ1-4
v_gene: TRBV28

CDR3aa: CASSTRTGGTEAFF
CDR3nt: TGTGCCAGCAGTACAAGGACAGGGGGCACTGAAGCTTTCTTT
abundance: -
d_gene: TRBD1
j_gene: TRBJ1-1
v_gene: TRBV6-5

CDR3aa: CSVEVGTVNEAFF
CDR3nt: TGCAGCGTTGAAGTAGGGACAGTTAATGAAGCTTTCTTT
abundance: -
d_gene: TRBD1
j_gene: TRBJ1-1
v_gene: TRBV29-1

CDR3aa: CASSDSYSNQPQHF
CDR3nt: TGTGCCAGCAGTGACAGCTATAGCAATCAGCCCCAGCATTTT
abundance: -
d_gene: -
j_gene: TRBJ1-5
v_gene: TRBV6-6

CDR3aa: CASSKKRAEISTDTQYF
CDR3nt: TGTGCCAGCAGCAAAAAAAGGGCGGAAATTAGCACAGATACGCAGTATTTT
abundance: -
d_gene: -
j_gene: TRBJ2-3
v_gene: TRBV21-1

CDR3aa: CASKGTGVSAFF
CDR3nt: TGTGCCAGCAAAGGGACAGGGGTGTCAGCTTTCTTT
abundance: -
d_gene: TRBD1
j_gene: TRBJ1-1
v_gene: TRBV6-5

CDR3aa: CAWSEEKTQYF
CDR3nt: TGTGCCTGGAGTGAGGAGAAGACCCAGTACTTC
abundance: -
d_gene: -
j_gene: TRBJ2-5
v_gene: TRBV30

CDR3aa: CASGEGQGSNSPLHF
CDR3nt: TGTGCCAGCGGAGAAGGACAGGGTAGTAATTCACCCCTCCACTTT
abundance: -
d_gene: TRBD1
j_gene: TRBJ1-6
v_gene: TRBV6-5

CDR3aa: CASSARDSLYGYTF
CDR3nt: TGTGCCAGTAGTGCCCGGGACAGTCTCTATGGCTACACCTTC
abundance: -
d_gene: TRBD1
j_gene: TRBJ1-2
v_gene: TRBV19

CDR3aa: CASSLEIAGEQFF
CDR3nt: TGCGCCAGCAGCTTGGAGATAGCGGGAGAGCAGTTCTTC
abundance: -
d_gene: TRBD2
j_gene: TRBJ2-1
v_gene: TRBV5-1

CDR3aa: CASSQAGTGNYNSPLHF
CDR3nt: TGTGCCAGCAGCCAAGCCGGGACAGGGAATTATAATTCACCCCTCCACTTT
abundance: -
d_gene: TRBD1
j_gene: TRBJ1-6
v_gene: TRBV4-2

CDR3aa: CASISGGTYGYTF
CDR3nt: TGTGCCAGCATCTCCGGGGGGACCTATGGCTACACCTTC
abundance: -
d_gene: -
j_gene: TRBJ1-2
v_gene: TRBV6-6

CDR3aa: CASKLGTGYDYGYTF
CDR3nt: TGTGCCAGCAAGTTGGGGACAGGGTATGACTATGGCTACACCTTC
abundance: -
d_gene: TRBD1
j_gene: TRBJ1-2
v_gene: TRBV9

CDR3aa: CSVGTSTGPQHF
CDR3nt: TGCAGCGTTGGGACGTCGACCGGGCCCCAGCATTTT
abundance: -
d_gene: -
j_gene: TRBJ1-5
v_gene: TRBV29-1

CDR3aa: CASISKTGLNSPLHF
CDR3nt: TGTGCCAGCATTTCGAAGACAGGGCTAAATTCACCCCTCCACTTT
abundance: -
d_gene: TRBD1
j_gene: TRBJ1-6
v_gene: TRBV30

CDR3aa: CASSTQGWEETQYF
CDR3nt: TGTGCCAGCAGTACACAGGGATGGGAAGAGACCCAGTACTTC
abundance: once
d_gene: -
j_gene: TRBJ2-5
v_gene: TRBV6-1

CDR3aa: CAISEHKSTDTQYF
CDR3nt: TGTGCCATCAGTGAACACAAGAGCACAGATACGCAGTATTTT
abundance: -
d_gene: -
j_gene: TRBJ2-3
v_gene: TRBV10-3

CDR3aa: CASSQVPTVYNEQFF
CDR3nt: TGTGCCAGCAGCCAGGTTCCGACGGTTTACAATGAGCAGTTCTTC
abundance: -
d_gene: -
j_gene: TRBJ2-1
v_gene: TRBV4-2

CDR3aa: CASSISTDTQYF
CDR3nt: TGTGCCAGCAGCATCAGCACAGATACGCAGTATTTT
abundance: once
d_gene: -
j_gene: TRBJ2-3
v_gene: TRBV5-4

CDR3aa: CASSFWGLNTGELFF
CDR3nt: TGTGCCAGCAGTTTTTGGGGGCTGAACACCGGGGAGCTGTTTTTT
abundance: -
d_gene: -
j_gene: TRBJ2-2
v_gene: TRBV27

CDR3aa: CASSPGRTSTDTQYF
CDR3nt: TGCGCCAGCAGCCCGGGACGAACTAGCACAGATACGCAGTATTTT
abundance: -
d_gene: -
j_gene: TRBJ2-3
v_gene: TRBV4-1

CDR3aa: CASSDSLRQYF
CDR3nt: TGTGCCAGCAGCGACAGTTTAAGGCAGTATTTT
abundance: -
d_gene: -
j_gene: TRBJ2-3
v_gene: TRBV6-1

CDR3aa: CASSSDGGHRF
CDR3nt: TGTGCCAGTAGTTCCGACGGGGGACATAGATTT
abundance: -
d_gene: -
j_gene: TRBJ1-1
v_gene: TRBV19

CDR3aa: CASSVGPGTSGYEQFF
CDR3nt: TGTGCCAGCAGCGTAGGACCCGGGACTAGCGGCTATGAGCAGTTCTTC
abundance: -
d_gene: TRBD2
j_gene: TRBJ2-1
v_gene: TRBV9

CDR3aa: CASSNPLAKNIQYF
CDR3nt: TGCGCCAGCAGCAACCCGTTAGCCAAAAACATTCAGTACTTC
abundance: -
d_gene: -
j_gene: TRBJ2-4
v_gene: TRBV5-1

CDR3aa: CASSEANNYGYTF
CDR3nt: TGTGCCAGCAGTGAGGCTAATAACTATGGCTACACCTTC
abundance: few
d_gene: -
j_gene: TRBJ1-2
v_gene: TRBV6-1

CDR3aa: CASSQSTDTQYF
CDR3nt: TGTGCCAGCTCACAAAGCACAGATACGCAGTATTTT
abundance: -
d_gene: -
j_gene: TRBJ2-3
v_gene: TRBV11-2

CDR3aa: CASTITGVGANVLTF
CDR3nt: TGTGCCAGCACCATCACAGGGGTCGGGGCCAACGTCCTGACTTTC
abundance: -
d_gene: TRBD1
j_gene: TRBJ2-6
v_gene: TRBV5-8

CDR3aa: CASSLANEDTQYF
CDR3nt: TGTGCCAGCAGCTTGGCGAATGAAGATACGCAGTATTTT
abundance: -
d_gene: -
j_gene: TRBJ2-3
v_gene: TRBV5-4

CDR3aa: CAWTFPDRGRNTIYF
CDR3nt: TGTGCCTGGACTTTCCCCGACAGGGGGCGAAACACCATATATTTT
abundance: -
d_gene: TRBD1
j_gene: TRBJ1-3
v_gene: TRBV30

CDR3aa: CASSSTDTQYF
CDR3nt: TGTGCCAGCAGCTCTACAGATACGCAGTATTTT
abundance: -
d_gene: -
j_gene: TRBJ2-3
v_gene: TRBV7-8

CDR3aa: CAARLNTEAFF
CDR3nt: TGTGCCGCCCGTCTGAACACTGAAGCTTTCTTT
abundance: -
d_gene: -
j_gene: TRBJ1-1
v_gene: TRBV2

CDR3aa: CASSLGQDTDTQYF
CDR3nt: TGTGCCAGCAGTCTCGGACAGGACACAGATACGCAGTATTTT
abundance: -
d_gene: TRBD1
j_gene: TRBJ2-3
v_gene: TRBV28

CDR3aa: CASSSPGNTIYF
CDR3nt: TGTGCCAGCAGCTCGCCTGGAAACACCATATATTTT
abundance: few
d_gene: -
j_gene: TRBJ1-3
v_gene: TRBV28

CDR3aa: CASRAFPDTIYF
CDR3nt: TGTGCCAGCAGGGCCTTCCCAGACACCATATATTTT
abundance: -
d_gene: -
j_gene: TRBJ1-3
v_gene: TRBV28

CDR3aa: CASSPDGQETQYF
CDR3nt: TGTGCCAGCAGCCCGGACGGACAAGAGACCCAGTACTTC
abundance: -
d_gene: -
j_gene: TRBJ2-5
v_gene: TRBV11-2

CDR3aa: CASTGPGLDTQYF
CDR3nt: TGTGCCAGCACCGGACCGGGCTTGGATACGCAGTATTTT
abundance: -
d_gene: -
j_gene: TRBJ2-3
v_gene: TRBV6-1

CDR3aa: CASSVGTVDQPQHF
CDR3nt: TGTGCCAGCAGCGTCGGGACAGTTGATCAGCCCCAGCATTTT
abundance: -
d_gene: TRBD1
j_gene: TRBJ1-5
v_gene: TRBV4-2

CDR3aa: CASSLAPRGVLYNEQFF
CDR3nt: TGTGCCAGCAGCTTAGCCCCGCGGGGCGTCCTCTACAATGAGCAGTTCTTC
abundance: -
d_gene: -
j_gene: TRBJ2-1
v_gene: TRBV11-2

CDR3aa: CASEDRGEGDTQYF
CDR3nt: TGTGCCAGCGAGGACAGGGGGGAGGGAGATACGCAGTATTTT
abundance: -
d_gene: TRBD1
j_gene: TRBJ2-3
v_gene: TRBV6-1

CDR3aa: CASSPTSLNTEAFF
CDR3nt: TGTGCCAGCAGTCCGACGTCTCTGAACACTGAAGCTTTCTTT
abundance: -
d_gene: -
j_gene: TRBJ1-1
v_gene: TRBV6-6

CDR3aa: CASSQGQGNGNQPQHF
CDR3nt: TGCGCCAGCAGCCAAGGGCAGGGGAATGGCAATCAGCCCCAGCATTTT
abundance: -
d_gene: -
j_gene: TRBJ1-5
v_gene: TRBV4-3

CDR3aa: CSVEVGTSQPQHF
CDR3nt: TGCAGCGTTGAAGTAGGGACCAGTCAGCCCCAGCATTTT
abundance: -
d_gene: -
j_gene: TRBJ1-5
v_gene: TRBV29-1

CDR3aa: CATSDVGVGGANVLTF
CDR3nt: TGTGCCACCTCCGACGTGGGGGTAGGTGGGGCCAACGTCCTGACTTTC
abundance: -
d_gene: -
j_gene: TRBJ2-6
v_gene: TRBV19

CDR3aa: CASSPPSGRGQYF
CDR3nt: TGTGCCAGCAGCCCCCCCTCAGGGCGTGGGCAGTATTTT
abundance: once
d_gene: -
j_gene: TRBJ2-3
v_gene: TRBV7-3

CDR3aa: CASSLRLTQQGEQFF
CDR3nt: TGTGCCAGCAGTTTAAGGCTTACTCAACAAGGTGAGCAGTTCTTC
abundance: -
d_gene: -
j_gene: TRBJ2-1
v_gene: TRBV27